This entry concerns a single T cell receptor beta chain. Its cognate antigen is unknown. Using immunoSEQ multiplex PCR, the repertoire was profiled, and TCRdb retains in-frame clones only, with some absent. In the table there are under 40,000 clones, roughly 89% of which are singletons. These data come from a study of a mutant IDH1 vaccine in newly diagnosed glioma. Study details: Vaccines were first given 4-6 weeks after radiotherapy alone, or with temozolomide cycles. The therapy given earlier, which was standard therapy, consisted of radiotherapy, temozolomide, or both, and most of the patients received both.

The CDR3 is made up of 14 amino acids. Germline V lookup: CDR1 LNHDA, CDR2 SQIVND (reference sequence). With 3 bases removed from V and 0 bases from J, the gap between germline ends came to 8 bases. Time point defined: week 47, end of study. Mutant IDH1 20-mer peptide, at 300 ug, made up each vaccine dose, with topical imiquimod. This material consisted of PBMCs, taken from a glioma patient whose treatment included an IDH1 peptide vaccine. The sequence was collected from a man aged 35-49 years with glioma. The V call is TRBV19, the J call TRBJ1-1; D ambiguous. As DNA, the CDR3 is TGTGCCAGTAGTATCGCGGGGTTGAACACTGAAGCTTTCTTT. The encoded protein is CASSIAGLNTEAFF.